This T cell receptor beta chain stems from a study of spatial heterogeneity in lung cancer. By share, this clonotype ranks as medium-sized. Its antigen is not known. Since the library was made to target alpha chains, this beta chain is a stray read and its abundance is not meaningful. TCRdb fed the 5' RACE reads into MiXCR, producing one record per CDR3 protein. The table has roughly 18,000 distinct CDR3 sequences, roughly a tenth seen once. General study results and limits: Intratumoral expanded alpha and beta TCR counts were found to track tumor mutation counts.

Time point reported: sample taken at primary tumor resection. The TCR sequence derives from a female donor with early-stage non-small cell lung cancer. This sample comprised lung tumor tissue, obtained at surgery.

The CDR3 protein is CASSPTSGKNIQYF. In DNA form, the CDR3 reads TGTGCCAGCAGCCCGACTAGCGGGAAAAACATTCAGTACTTC. The chain is built from TRBV3-1 and TRBJ2-4; 10 bases agree with TRBD2. The CDR3 spans 14 residues. CDR1 LGHDT and CDR2 YNNKEL come from the germline V gene (reference sequence). J was trimmed by 4 bases and V by 4 bases; bases with no gene match: 1.